This TCR beta chain was profiled in a study of technical replicates of blood from a handful of donors. Only in-frame clones appear in the TCRdb table, and some are missing; sequencing was by immunoSEQ multiplex PCR. The repertoire consists of approximately 12,000 clones, with around 95% occurring once and the leading ten covering 7.2%. This clone turned up a few times. Germline lookup yields CDR1 MGHRA and CDR2 YSYEKL. Trimming stripped 4 bases from V and 0 bases from J, with 3 bases between. The CDR3 has 13 amino acids. This TCR was sampled from a human donor in good health. This chain uses TRBV4-1 with TRBJ1-4; D remains ambiguous. The sample was PBMCs. The CDR3, as DNA: TGCGCCAGCAGCCTAACAACTAATGAAAAACTGTTTTTT. Translating gives CASSLTTNEKLFF.